The clone carrying this T cell receptor (beta chain) was detected many times. Its antigen remains unidentified. J gave up 3 bases and V 1 base, and 3 bases lay outside the gene matches. This CDR3 comprises 15 residues. From germline, CDR1 is SEHNR and CDR2 FQNEAQ (reference sequence). This entry is derived from a study of T cell repertoires in cytomegalovirus infection. Turning to the study itself: Matching HLA type and CMV infection were both indicated by public TCR beta signatures. Findings and caveats of the study: The response measured ex vivo was dominated by TCR beta clonotypes (HLA-C-restricted and CMV-specific).

TCRdb processed the reads anew with MiXCR; each CDR3 protein has one entry. The sample consists of a few hundred thousand distinct CDR3 sequences, over 15% of them appearing once. The V and J genes are TRBV7-9 and TRBJ1-1; 9 positions agree with TRBD1. The origin of this receptor is a human donor in good health (CMV status not recorded). Some clones in this sample may be carry-over from other donors' samples. Sequenced: CD8+ T cells from PBMCs. The CDR3 sequence: CASSLVGQGYTEAFF. Written as DNA, the CDR3 is TGTGCCAGCAGCTTAGTGGGACAGGGATACACTGAAGCTTTCTTT. The full variable domain, completed using reference TRBV7-9 and TRBJ1-1, is DTGVSQNPRHKITKRGQNVTFRCDPISEHNRLYWYRQTLGQGPEFLTYFQNEAQLEKSRLLSDRFSAERPKGSFSTLEIQRTEQGDSAMYLCASSLVGQGYTEAFFGQGTRLTVV.